A selection of T cell receptor beta chains follows, all from one sample in a study of T cell repertoires in cytomegalovirus infection. Via MiXCR, TCRdb re-called the reads, giving one row per CDR3 protein. The sample includes approximately 700,000 distinct CDR3 sequences, approximately 40% of them seen just once. Source material: PBMCs. The receptors were gathered from a human donor in good health (CMV status not recorded). Some clones in this sample may be carry-over from other donors' samples. CDR3s include the opening cysteine and the closing phenylalanine or tryptophan. Fields, in order: D gene, J gene, clone size, V gene, CDR3 DNA, CDR3 protein. D genes are given only for firm matches. Rows give clone size only sometimes, using once, few, many, or a class for an expanded clone.

D: NA
J: TRBJ2-1
size: NA
V: TRBV6-2/TRBV6-3
DNA: TGTGCCAGCAGTTTTGTTACCCTGGGGGAGCAGTTCTTC
CDR3: CASSFVTLGEQFF

D: NA
J: TRBJ2-3
size: NA
V: TRBV29-1
DNA: TGCAGCGTTAAATTGTCCCGGGTCGGCGATACGCAGTATTTT
CDR3: CSVKLSRVGDTQYF

D: NA
J: TRBJ1-5
size: NA
V: TRBV7-2
DNA: TGTGCCAGCAGCCCCGCATCCGGGACTTGGAATCAGCCCCAGCATTTT
CDR3: CASSPASGTWNQPQHF

D: NA
J: TRBJ1-1
size: NA
V: TRBV4-1
DNA: TGCGCCAGCACCGAAAGAGTGGCAGGGGTACTGAACACTGAAGCTTTCTTT
CDR3: CASTERVAGVLNTEAFF

D: NA
J: TRBJ1-5
size: few
V: TRBV7-2
DNA: TGTGCCAGCAGCTCGGACAGCGTATATCAGCCCCAGCATTTT
CDR3: CASSSDSVYQPQHF

D: TRBD1
J: TRBJ2-7
size: NA
V: TRBV28
DNA: TGTGCCAGCGGGGGACAGGGCCACGAGCAGTACTTC
CDR3: CASGGQGHEQYF

D: NA
J: TRBJ2-7
size: NA
V: TRBV4-1
DNA: TGCGCCAGCAGCCAAGCAGGGGGGACTAGGGAGCAGTACTTC
CDR3: CASSQAGGTREQYF

D: TRBD1
J: TRBJ1-2
size: NA
V: TRBV28
DNA: TGTGCCAGCAGGTCGGACAGGGTCGTCTATGGCTACACCTTC
CDR3: CASRSDRVVYGYTF

D: TRBD1
J: TRBJ1-1
size: NA
V: TRBV5-4
DNA: TGTGCCAGCAGCCTCGGGACAGTAGGGAACACTGAAGCTTTCTTT
CDR3: CASSLGTVGNTEAFF

D: NA
J: TRBJ1-1
size: NA
V: TRBV4-2
DNA: TGTGCCAGCAGCCAAGATAGTTGGGGCGAAGCTTTCTTT
CDR3: CASSQDSWGEAFF

D: NA
J: TRBJ1-1
size: NA
V: TRBV6-5
DNA: TGTGCCAGCACCATTGGACAGGAAGCTTTCTTT
CDR3: CASTIGQEAFF

D: NA
J: TRBJ2-3
size: few
V: TRBV7-6
DNA: TGTGCCAGCAGCTGGGGGAGCGAGCGGACTAGCACAGATACGCAGTATTTT
CDR3: CASSWGSERTSTDTQYF

D: NA
J: TRBJ2-2
size: NA
V: TRBV6-2/TRBV6-3
DNA: TGTGCCAGCAGGGAGTCCCGGGACCTCGGGGAGCTGTTTTTT
CDR3: CASRESRDLGELFF

D: NA
J: TRBJ1-6
size: NA
V: TRBV28
DNA: TGTGCCAGCAGCCACCCCCGAACAAATAATTCACCCCTCCACTTT
CDR3: CASSHPRTNNSPLHF

D: NA
J: TRBJ1-3
size: NA
V: TRBV6-1
DNA: TGTGCCAGCAGAGGCGCCCCCGAGGACAGCCCCAGCAACTCTGGAAACACCATATATTTT
CDR3: CASRGAPEDSPSNSGNTIYF

D: NA
J: TRBJ2-5
size: NA
V: TRBV3-1
DNA: TGTGCCAGCAGGGGGGAACAAGAGACCCAGTACTTC
CDR3: CASRGEQETQYF

D: TRBD2
J: TRBJ2-3
size: NA
V: TRBV12-3/TRBV12-4
DNA: TGTGCCAGCAGTTTAGGGACTAGGAAAGCCGAGGGGGATACGCAGTATTTT
CDR3: CASSLGTRKAEGDTQYF

D: NA
J: TRBJ1-1
size: NA
V: TRBV11-2
DNA: TGTGCCAGCAGCTTACTAGGGGGTCGAGGGGAGGCTTGCTTT
CDR3: CASSLLGGRGEACF

D: NA
J: TRBJ1-2
size: NA
V: TRBV6-1
DNA: TGTGCCAGCAGTGAAGCGGTTTCGGGACCCTACTATGGCTACACCTTC
CDR3: CASSEAVSGPYYGYTF

D: TRBD1
J: TRBJ1-1
size: once
V: TRBV7-2
DNA: TGTGCCAGCAGCTCCGCTACCGGGACAGGTTTCTCTCGTGGCGGTAGCACTGAAGCTTTCTTT
CDR3: CASSSATGTGFSRGGSTEAFF

D: NA
J: TRBJ2-3
size: NA
V: TRBV6-2/TRBV6-3
DNA: TGTGCCAGCAGTACTCCGGCGGATACGCAGTATTTT
CDR3: CASSTPADTQYF

D: TRBD1
J: TRBJ2-2
size: NA
V: TRBV20-1
DNA: TGCAGTGCTAGGCATACAGGGGCGAAAAACACCGGGGAGCTGTTTTTT
CDR3: CSARHTGAKNTGELFF

D: NA
J: TRBJ1-3
size: NA
V: TRBV6-2/TRBV6-3
DNA: TGTGCCAGCAGTTACTCGGACGGGAGGATGGGAAACAACATATATTTT
CDR3: CASSYSDGRMGNNIYF

D: TRBD2
J: TRBJ2-1
size: few
V: TRBV7-2
DNA: TGTGCCAGCAGCGCCGGACTAGCGGGAGCCTACAATGAGCAGTTCTTC
CDR3: CASSAGLAGAYNEQFF

D: NA
J: TRBJ1-1
size: NA
V: TRBV4-1
DNA: TGCGCCAGCAGCCAAGAAGGATGGGGCACTGAAGCTTTCTTT
CDR3: CASSQEGWGTEAFF

D: NA
J: TRBJ2-7
size: once
V: TRBV28
DNA: TGTGCCAGCACCCTCCGGGGAACAGGAGGAGCGGAGCAGTACTTC
CDR3: CASTLRGTGGAEQYF

D: NA
J: TRBJ2-2
size: NA
V: TRBV5-6
DNA: TGTGCCAGCAGCCCGCCGGGGTCGAACACCGGGGAGCTGTTTTTT
CDR3: CASSPPGSNTGELFF

D: TRBD2
J: TRBJ2-7
size: NA
V: TRBV6-1
DNA: TGTGCAAGCAGTCCGGGACTAGCGGGCGAGCATTACTTC
CDR3: CASSPGLAGEHYF

D: TRBD2
J: TRBJ2-5
size: NA
V: TRBV5-1
DNA: TGCGCCAGCAGCTTGGGACTAGCGCAGTACCAAGAGACCCAGTACTTC
CDR3: CASSLGLAQYQETQYF

D: TRBD1
J: TRBJ1-1
size: few
V: TRBV28
DNA: TGTGCCAGCAGCCTCGTAGGACAGGGAGCTTTCTTT
CDR3: CASSLVGQGAFF

D: NA
J: TRBJ2-6
size: NA
V: TRBV28
DNA: TGTGCCAGCAGTCGACACACCGCCTCTGGGGCCAACGTCCTGACTTTC
CDR3: CASSRHTASGANVLTF

D: NA
J: TRBJ1-2
size: many
V: TRBV6-1
DNA: TGTGCCAGCAGGGGAGGTGACAAAAACTATGGCTACACCTTC
CDR3: CASRGGDKNYGYTF

D: TRBD2
J: TRBJ2-3
size: few
V: TRBV20-1
DNA: TGCAGTGCCGAACGAGGACTAGCGGCGACAGATACGCAGTATTTT
CDR3: CSAERGLAATDTQYF

D: NA
J: TRBJ1-2
size: few
V: TRBV28
DNA: TGTGCCAGCGGGGAGGTACTGACCTATGGCTACACCTTC
CDR3: CASGEVLTYGYTF

D: NA
J: TRBJ2-1
size: few
V: TRBV4-2
DNA: TGTGCCAGCAGCCAAGAAGGGACGGGCAATGAGCAGTTCTTC
CDR3: CASSQEGTGNEQFF

D: NA
J: TRBJ2-1
size: NA
V: TRBV28
DNA: TGTGCCAGCAGCATTGGCCGGGCCTGGCCCACCCGTTACAATGAGCAGTTCTTC
CDR3: CASSIGRAWPTRYNEQFF

D: NA
J: TRBJ1-2
size: few
V: TRBV20-1
DNA: TGCAGTGCTAGAGAGATTCATAACTATGGCTACACCTTC
CDR3: CSAREIHNYGYTF

D: NA
J: TRBJ2-1
size: NA
V: TRBV14
DNA: TGTGCCAGCAGCCAAGAAATGGGGTTACCCTACAATGAGCAGTTCTTC
CDR3: CASSQEMGLPYNEQFF

D: TRBD1
J: TRBJ1-2
size: NA
V: TRBV6-6
DNA: TGTGCCAGCAGTTACCTGGGACAGACCTATGGCTACACCTTC
CDR3: CASSYLGQTYGYTF

D: NA
J: TRBJ2-3
size: many
V: TRBV7-2
DNA: TGTGCCAGCAGCTATGCGGATACGCAGTATTTT
CDR3: CASSYADTQYF

D: NA
J: TRBJ1-1
size: few
V: TRBV30
DNA: TGTGCCTGGAGTGTACTGGGAGGGACAGAAGCTTTCTTT
CDR3: CAWSVLGGTEAFF

D: NA
J: TRBJ2-5
size: many
V: TRBV7-2
DNA: TGTGCCAGCAGCGCCAAGACTGGTGTGGGGACCCAGTACTTC
CDR3: CASSAKTGVGTQYF

D: NA
J: TRBJ1-2
size: NA
V: TRBV28
DNA: TGTGCCATCAACACAGGGAACTATGGCTACACCTTC
CDR3: CAINTGNYGYTF

D: NA
J: TRBJ1-4
size: NA
V: TRBV2
DNA: TGTGCCAGCAGATTAACAGGGTTTAATGAAAAACTGTTTTTT
CDR3: CASRLTGFNEKLFF

D: TRBD2
J: TRBJ2-2
size: NA
V: TRBV6-2/TRBV6-3
DNA: TGTGCCAGCAGGGGGACTAGCGCAGGCGGGGAGCTGTTTTTT
CDR3: CASRGTSAGGELFF

D: TRBD1
J: TRBJ1-5
size: NA
V: TRBV6-6
DNA: TGTGCCAGCAGTTACGGGACAGGGGTCCCACGTGGCAATCAGCCCCAGCATTTT
CDR3: CASSYGTGVPRGNQPQHF

D: TRBD2
J: TRBJ2-1
size: NA
V: TRBV6-5
DNA: TGTGCCAGCAGTTACTCGATCGCTACTAGCGGGCCCTACAATGAGCAGTTCTTC
CDR3: CASSYSIATSGPYNEQFF

D: NA
J: TRBJ1-3
size: once
V: TRBV28
DNA: TGTGCCAGCAGCCTAACGCCCGGGACATCTGGAAACACCATATATTTT
CDR3: CASSLTPGTSGNTIYF

D: TRBD2
J: TRBJ2-7
size: NA
V: TRBV7-7
DNA: TGTGCTAGCAGCTTAGAACTAGCGCCGACCTACGAGCAGTACTTC
CDR3: CASSLELAPTYEQYF

D: NA
J: TRBJ1-2
size: NA
V: TRBV6-5
DNA: TGTGCCAGCAGTTACTCCGGGGGGCAGGACGGCTATGGCTACACCTTC
CDR3: CASSYSGGQDGYGYTF

D: NA
J: TRBJ2-1
size: NA
V: TRBV7-6
DNA: TGTGCCAGCAGCTTAATAGCGGCCCTTTCCCATGAGCAGTTCTTC
CDR3: CASSLIAALSHEQFF